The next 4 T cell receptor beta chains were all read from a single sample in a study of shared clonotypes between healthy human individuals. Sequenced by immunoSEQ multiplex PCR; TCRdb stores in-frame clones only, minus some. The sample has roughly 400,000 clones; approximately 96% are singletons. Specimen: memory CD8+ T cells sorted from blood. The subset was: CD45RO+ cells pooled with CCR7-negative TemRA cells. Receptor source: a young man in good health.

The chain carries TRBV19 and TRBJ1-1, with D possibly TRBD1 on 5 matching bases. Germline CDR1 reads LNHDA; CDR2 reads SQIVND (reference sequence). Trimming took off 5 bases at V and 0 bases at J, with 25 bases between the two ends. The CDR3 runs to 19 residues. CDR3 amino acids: CASSAQWGGWARMNTEAFF. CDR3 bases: TGTGCCAGTAGTGCCCAATGGGGGGGATGGGCGCGCATGAACACTGAAGCTTTCTTT.

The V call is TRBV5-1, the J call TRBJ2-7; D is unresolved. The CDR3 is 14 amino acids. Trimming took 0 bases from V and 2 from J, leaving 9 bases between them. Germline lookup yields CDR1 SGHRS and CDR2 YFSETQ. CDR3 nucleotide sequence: TGCGCCAGCAGCTTGGGGTCCACACCCTACGAGCAGTACTTC. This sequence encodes CASSLGSTPYEQYF. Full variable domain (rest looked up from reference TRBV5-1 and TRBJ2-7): KAGVTQTPRYLIKTRGQQVTLSCSPISGHRSVSWYQQTPGQGLQFLFEYFSETQRNKGNFPGRFSGRQFSNSRSEMNVSTLELGDSALYLCASSLGSTPYEQYFGPGTRLTVT.

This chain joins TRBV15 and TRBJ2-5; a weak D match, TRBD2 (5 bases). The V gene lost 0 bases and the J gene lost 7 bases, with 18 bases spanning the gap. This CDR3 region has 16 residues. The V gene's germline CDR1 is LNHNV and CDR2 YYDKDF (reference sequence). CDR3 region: CATSRDKLAPISTQYF. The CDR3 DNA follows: TGTGCCACCAGCAGAGATAAGCTAGCCCCAATCTCGACCCAGTACTTC.

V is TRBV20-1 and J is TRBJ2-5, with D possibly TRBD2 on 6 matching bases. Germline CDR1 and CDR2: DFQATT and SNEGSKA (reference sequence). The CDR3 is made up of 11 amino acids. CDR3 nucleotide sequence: TGCGCTTGGAGGGCCCACGAGACCCAGTACTTC. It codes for CAWRAHETQYF.